These 16 T cell receptor beta chains came from one sample sequenced in a study of blood T cells in healthy people across ages. Combining a sample-barcoded 5' primer with a J-beta primer mix, a second PCR ran for 7 to 11 cycles. TCRdb fed the 5' RACE reads into MiXCR, producing one record per CDR3 protein. The sample gives hundreds of thousands of distinct CDR3 sequences, roughly 60% of which show up once; 20% to 25% is in the top ten. What was sequenced was blood. These receptors came from a man aged 25-45 years in good health.

This chain uses TRBV12-3 or TRBV12-4 with TRBJ1-6; D unresolved. V was pared by 5 bases and J by 7 bases, with 9 bases between. This CDR3 spans 13 amino acids. In DNA form, the CDR3 reads TGTGCCAGCAGTGTTCTCAGGAATTCACCCCTCCACTTT. It yields the protein CASSVLRNSPLHF.

The chain couples TRBV6-6 to TRBJ2-5; the match to TRBD2 covers 8 bases. With the DNA end fitting TRBJ2-7 better, the J assignment may be wrong. The CDR3 is 15 amino acids. Germline values: CDR1 MNHNY, CDR2 SVGAGI (reference sequence). The CDR3 loop is CASSSRGGGSYEQYF. The CDR3 region has the DNA TGTGCCAGCAGTTCCCGGGGGGGCGGGAGTTACGAGCAGTACTTC.

This rearrangement joins TRBV7-9 to TRBJ2-1, with D possibly TRBD1 on 5 matching bases. V was cut by 2 bases and J by 1 base, with 9 bases left in between. The V gene's germline CDR1 is SEHNR and CDR2 FQNEAQ (reference sequence). This CDR3 spans 15 amino acids. CDR3 sequence (DNA): TGTGCCAGCAGCTTAAAGGGGATATCCTACAATGAGCAGTTCTTC. Translated, it gives CASSLKGISYNEQFF.

This chain connects TRBV7-3 to TRBJ1-2, with 8 bases lining up with TRBD1. The CDR3 has 14 amino acids. The germline V gene encodes CDR1 SGHTA and CDR2 FQGTGA. The J segment lost 6 bases and the V segment lost 5 bases, leaving 8 bases of the junction unmatched. CDR3 coding DNA: TGTGCCAGCAGCCAAGACCACAGGGGGGATGGCTACACCTTC. This codes for CASSQDHRGDGYTF.

This clonotype has more than one count but fewer than ten. This chain uses TRBV27 with TRBJ2-1, with 10 bases that match TRBD2. Trimming cost V 0 bases and J 6 bases; bases outside gene matches: 2. Per the germline V gene, CDR1 is MNHEY and CDR2 is SMNVEV (reference sequence). The CDR3 has 15 residues. In nucleotides, the CDR3 is TGTGCCAGCAGTTTATCCGGGACTAGCGCCAATGAGCAGTTCTTC. Its translation: CASSLSGTSANEQFF.

The chain links TRBV12-3 or TRBV12-4 to TRBJ1-2, with TRBD1 matching over 7 bases. V shed 5 bases and J 7 bases; nucleotides not matched to a gene: 7. The CDR3 length is 13 residues. CDR3 sequence reads: CASSPGTATGYTF. For the CDR3, the DNA is TGTGCCAGCAGTCCCGGGACAGCCACTGGCTACACCTTC.

A word on this clonotype: One end of the junction is discordant with germline, which a read error may explain. The chain carries TRBV6-1 and TRBJ2-7, with 7 bases identical to TRBD2. Looked up from germline, CDR1 is MNHNS and CDR2 is SASEGT. The length of the CDR3 is 13 residues. The CDR3: CASREGGRGEQYF. The CDR3 DNA is TGTGCCAGCAGGGAAGGCGGGAGAGGCGAGCAGTACTTC.

V is TRBV7-9 and J is TRBJ2-4; D possibly corresponds to TRBD1 (6 bases). The CDR3 contains 14 residues. CDR1 is SEHNR and CDR2 is FQNEAQ in the germline V gene (reference sequence). Trimming pared 5 bases from V and 4 bases from J, leaving 12 bases between. The CDR3 here is CASSTWTAKNIQYF. The CDR3 region has the DNA TGTGCCAGCAGCACCTGGACAGCAAAAAACATTCAGTACTTC.

In DNA, the CDR3 is TGCAGCGGCCGTGAAGGCCTATACTTAGACAATGAGCAGTTCTTC. This sequence encodes CSGREGLYLDNEQFF. The chain combines TRBV29-1 with TRBJ2-1, with unresolved D. The V gene's germline CDR1 is SQVTM and CDR2 ANQGSEA. The CDR3 runs to 15 residues. Trimming took off 7 bases at V and 5 bases at J, with 21 bases between the two ends.

A few counts support this clonotype. The rearrangement joins TRBV20-1 to TRBJ2-7; D perhaps matches TRBD2 (5 bases). Germline loops: CDR1 DFQATT, CDR2 SNEGSKA (reference sequence). The CDR3 spans 13 residues. Trimming took off 5 bases at V and 11 bases at J, with 22 bases between the two ends. The CDR3 sequence is CSAASSGVDREYF. CDR3 DNA: TGCAGTGCTGCGTCGAGCGGAGTCGATAGGGAGTACTTC.

This clonotype was counted a single time. A read error likely explains this, since a far larger clone differs by one base. The J gene is TRBJ2-3, the V gene TRBV5-1, with no clear D. The length of the CDR3 is 11 residues. Germline assignment: CDR1 SGHRS and CDR2 YFSETQ. The CDR3 loop reads CASSQADAQYF. CDR3 bases: TGCGCCAGCAGCCAAGCAGATGCGCAGTATTTT.

The chain links TRBV7-2 to TRBJ2-7, with TRBD2 matching 7 bases. V dropped 4 bases and J dropped 2; count of bases not matched to a gene: 8. Germline lookup yields CDR1 SGHTA and CDR2 FQGNSA. The CDR3 totals 15 residues. DNA for the CDR3: TGTGCCAGCAGCTCCCCGGGCCTAGCGGCCTACGAGCAGTACTTC. Its translation: CASSSPGLAAYEQYF.

The chain has TRBV7-9 and TRBJ2-6; the D is unclear. V lost 5 bases, J lost 0 bases, and 17 bases lay in between. The CDR3 contains 18 residues. CDR1 and CDR2 (germline): SEHNR, FQNEAQ (reference sequence). CDR3 region: CASSARLLSSSGANVLTF. In DNA form, the CDR3 reads TGTGCCAGCAGCGCCCGACTTCTCTCCAGCTCTGGGGCCAACGTCCTGACTTTC. Full variable domain (missing parts from reference TRBV7-9 and TRBJ2-6): DTGVSQNPRHKITKRGQNVTFRCDPISEHNRLYWYRQTLGQGPEFLTYFQNEAQLEKSRLLSDRFSAERPKGSFSTLEIQRTEQGDSAMYLCASSARLLSSSGANVLTFGAGSRLTVL.

The DNA of the CDR3 is TGTGCCAGCATCCTTGGTGGTGGGGCCAACGTCCTGACTTTC. Its protein product is CASILGGGANVLTF. The V call is TRBV7-2, the J call TRBJ2-6; D call uncertain. The CDR3 runs to 14 residues. V was shortened by 7 bases and J by 3 bases, with 10 bases between the two germline ends. CDR1 is SGHTA, CDR2 FQGNSA, per germline.

This rearrangement joins TRBV15 to TRBJ2-3, with 7 bases matching TRBD1. Germline V gene lookup returns CDR1 LNHNV and CDR2 YYDKDF (reference sequence). The CDR3 length is 15 residues. The V and J ends lost 5 bases and 9 bases, in that order; junction bases with no gene match: 14. CDR3 in DNA: TGTGCCACCAGCTTAGGGGCAGGGGGTGTTGGAACGCAGTATTTT. Amino acid sequence: CATSLGAGGVGTQYF.

This clonotype showed up just a few times. The V call is TRBV11-2, the J call TRBJ2-7, with 7 bases lining up with TRBD2. The V segment lost 1 base and the J segment 5 bases; nucleotides outside the gene matches: 5. Per the germline V gene, CDR1 is SGHAT and CDR2 is FQNNGV. The CDR3 is made up of 14 amino acids. CDR3 residues: CASSLGGRFDEQYF. DNA for the CDR3: TGTGCCAGCAGCTTAGGCGGGAGATTTGACGAGCAGTACTTC.